The count of the clone carrying this T cell receptor (beta chain) is one. As handled by the study authors: The assay estimated nucleated cells by amplifying reference gene primers. Sequencing was performed with immunoSEQ multiplex PCR; in TCRdb, only in-frame clones are kept and a portion is missing. V and J calls and clone size are given by that table; D and trimming were obtained from the DNA. The sample lists approximately 81,000 clones, approximately 78% seen once, with 7% to 9.5% in the top ten. The sample is drawn from a study of blood T cell repertoires in COVID-19. The CDR3 sequence is 16 residues long. With V trimmed by 2 bases and J by 4 bases, 9 bases remained unmatched. Germline V CDR1 and CDR2: KGHSH, LQKENI.

The rearrangement joins TRBV18 to TRBJ2-5, with 8 bases fitting TRBD1. The sequence was obtained from a human donor in a cohort sampled during active COVID-19. The sequencing sample was made of peripheral blood. The CDR3 sequence: CASSPSSGQGGETQYF. The CDR3 DNA is TGTGCCAGCTCACCATCTTCTGGACAGGGAGGAGAGACCCAGTACTTC.